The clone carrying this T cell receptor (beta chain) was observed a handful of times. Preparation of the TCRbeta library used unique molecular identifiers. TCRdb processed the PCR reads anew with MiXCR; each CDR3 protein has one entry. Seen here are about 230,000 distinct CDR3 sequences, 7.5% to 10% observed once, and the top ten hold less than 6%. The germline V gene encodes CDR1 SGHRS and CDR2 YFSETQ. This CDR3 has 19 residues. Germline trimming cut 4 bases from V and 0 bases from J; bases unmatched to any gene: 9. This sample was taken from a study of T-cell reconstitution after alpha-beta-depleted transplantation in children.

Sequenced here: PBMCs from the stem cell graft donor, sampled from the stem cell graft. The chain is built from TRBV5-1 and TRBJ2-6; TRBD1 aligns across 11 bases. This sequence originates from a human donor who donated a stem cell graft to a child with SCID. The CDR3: CASSRGQGDHSSGANVLTF. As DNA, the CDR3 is TGCGCCAGCAGCAGGGGACAGGGGGACCATAGCTCTGGGGCCAACGTCCTGACTTTC.